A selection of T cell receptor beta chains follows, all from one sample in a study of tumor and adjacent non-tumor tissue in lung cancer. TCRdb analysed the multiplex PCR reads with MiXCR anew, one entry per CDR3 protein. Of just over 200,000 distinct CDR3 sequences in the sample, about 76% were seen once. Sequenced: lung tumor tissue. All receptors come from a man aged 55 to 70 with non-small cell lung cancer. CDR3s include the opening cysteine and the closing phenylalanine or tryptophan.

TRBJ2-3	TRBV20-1	CSVLVGPTDTQYF
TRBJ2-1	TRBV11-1	CASSSQDKTYSEQFF
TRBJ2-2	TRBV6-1	CASTSGTNTGELFF
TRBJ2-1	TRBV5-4	CASSLKRTSDSYNEQLF
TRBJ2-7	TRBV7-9	CASRSAGADEQYF
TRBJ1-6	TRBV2	CASGQGNNSPLHF
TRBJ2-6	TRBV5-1	CASRLSSGANLLTF
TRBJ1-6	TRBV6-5	CASSHDKETSPLHF
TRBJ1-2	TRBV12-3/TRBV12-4	CASGRDRDGGYTF
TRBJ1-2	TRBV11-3	CASGRTGGYGYTF
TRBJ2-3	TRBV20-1	CNARGQASTDMQYF
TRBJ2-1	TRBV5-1	CASSPSTYSEQFF
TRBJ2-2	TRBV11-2	CASSGFPGTGELFF
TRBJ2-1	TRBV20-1	CSTSRGTSALRDLIF
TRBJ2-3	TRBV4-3	CASSLLSAVSGRVDMQYF
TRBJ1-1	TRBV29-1	CSVTKGAEAFF
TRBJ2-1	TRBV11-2	CASSLSGTYNEQFF
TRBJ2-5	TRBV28	CASSSGGQLVSQYF
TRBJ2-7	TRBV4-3	CTSSFGGYEQYF
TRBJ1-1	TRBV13	CASSSWESGTEAFF
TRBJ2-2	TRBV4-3	CASGQESLLLTGELLF
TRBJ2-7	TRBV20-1	CSVFSRVEAYEQYF
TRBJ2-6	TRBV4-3	CAGSQEVVSGANVLTF
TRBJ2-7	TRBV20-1	CSAPLGGAYEQYF
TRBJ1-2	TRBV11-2	CASSLKQDGGYGYTF
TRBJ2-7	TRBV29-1	CSVDQGGTSGRREQYF
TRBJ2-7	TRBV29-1	CSVDEEDAYDQYF
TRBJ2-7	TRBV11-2	CASSLGTGGEQYF
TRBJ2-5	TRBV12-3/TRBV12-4	CTSTSFESGGETQYF
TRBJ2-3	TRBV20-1	CSARLAGEITQYF
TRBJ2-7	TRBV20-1	CSAGLAGGDEQYF
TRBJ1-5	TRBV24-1	CATSDLGDMGPNQPQHF
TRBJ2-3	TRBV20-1	CSASGAGGTDTQYF
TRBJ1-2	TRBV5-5	CASSSTGAEHTF
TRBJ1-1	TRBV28	CASSLPSWDTEAFF
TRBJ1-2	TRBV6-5	CTSRTGGFNPRGYGYTF
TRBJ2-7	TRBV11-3	CANSPRHANEQYF
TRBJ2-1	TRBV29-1	CSVGGLTSDNQFF
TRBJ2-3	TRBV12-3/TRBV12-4	CASSRTDTPNTQYF
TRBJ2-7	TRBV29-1	CSVGGSGHVQYF
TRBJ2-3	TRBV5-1	CASSSFVAGGTDTQYF
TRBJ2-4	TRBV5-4	CASSLGTEKNNQYF
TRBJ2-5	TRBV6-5	CASSDIETAVAHYF
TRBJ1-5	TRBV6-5	CASRLNRNQPQHF
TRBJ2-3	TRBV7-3	CASSPYNLADTQYF
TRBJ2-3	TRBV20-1	CSVVTLIITDTQYF
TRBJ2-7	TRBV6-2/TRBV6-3	CANNRLNSYEQYF
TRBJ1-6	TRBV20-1	CSARDLLAGGSYNSPLHF
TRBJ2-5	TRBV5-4	CASSFRGTETQYF
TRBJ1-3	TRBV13	CASSHYPNTIYF
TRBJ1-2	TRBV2	CASSETRASTQGGYTF
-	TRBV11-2	CARSLAVDTIQETQYF
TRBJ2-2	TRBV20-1	CNARDQREDANTGELSF
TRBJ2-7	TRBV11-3	CASSLAGRAYEQYF
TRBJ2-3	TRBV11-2	CASSLIAGGGDTQYF
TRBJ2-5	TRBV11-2	CVSSSTVGGPKETPYF
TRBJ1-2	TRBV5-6	CANSFGYAGLLYGYTF
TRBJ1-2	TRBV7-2	CASNIGDSFSGYTF
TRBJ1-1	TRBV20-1	CSASLPTHTETFF
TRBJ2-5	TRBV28	CASSLGGGNYQETQYF